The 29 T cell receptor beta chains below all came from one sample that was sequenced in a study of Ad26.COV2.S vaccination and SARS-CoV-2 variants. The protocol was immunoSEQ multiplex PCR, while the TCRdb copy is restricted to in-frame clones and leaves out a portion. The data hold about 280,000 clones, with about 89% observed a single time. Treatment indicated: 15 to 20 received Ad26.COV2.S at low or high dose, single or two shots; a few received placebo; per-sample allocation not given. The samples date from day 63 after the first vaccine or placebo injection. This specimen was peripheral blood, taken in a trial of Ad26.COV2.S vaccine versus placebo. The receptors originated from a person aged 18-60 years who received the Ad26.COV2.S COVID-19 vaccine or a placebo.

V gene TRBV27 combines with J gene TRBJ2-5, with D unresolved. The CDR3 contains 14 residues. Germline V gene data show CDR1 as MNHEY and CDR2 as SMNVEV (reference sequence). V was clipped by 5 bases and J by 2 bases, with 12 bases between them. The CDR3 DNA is TGTGCCAGCAGTCCCCGGGTGGGGCAAGAGACCCAGTACTTC. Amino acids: CASSPRVGQETQYF.

The CDR3 DNA is TGCGCCAGCAGCCAAGAATTCCAGGGGACCAAAAACATTCAGTACTTC. Translating it yields CASSQEFQGTKNIQYF. The chain joins TRBV4-1 to TRBJ2-4, with D perhaps TRBD1 (6 bases). The V and J ends lost 0 bases and 2 bases respectively, with 11 bases between them. Germline V gene lookup returns CDR1 MGHRA and CDR2 YSYEKL. The length of the CDR3 is 16 residues.

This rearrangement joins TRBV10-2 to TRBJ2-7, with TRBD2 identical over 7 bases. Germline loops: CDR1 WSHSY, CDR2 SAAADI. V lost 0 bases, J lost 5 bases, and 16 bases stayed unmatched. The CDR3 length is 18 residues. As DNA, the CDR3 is TGCGCCAGCAGTGAGTCGGGATTTTCAGCGGGAATCGCGGACGAGCAGTACTTC. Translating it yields CASSESGFSAGIADEQYF.

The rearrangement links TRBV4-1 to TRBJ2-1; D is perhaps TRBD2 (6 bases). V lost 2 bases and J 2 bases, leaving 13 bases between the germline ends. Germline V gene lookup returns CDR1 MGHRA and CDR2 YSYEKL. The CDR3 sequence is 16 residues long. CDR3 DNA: TGCGCCAGCAGCCAACCCCCGGGAGACACCTACAATGAGCAGTTCTTC. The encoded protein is CASSQPPGDTYNEQFF.

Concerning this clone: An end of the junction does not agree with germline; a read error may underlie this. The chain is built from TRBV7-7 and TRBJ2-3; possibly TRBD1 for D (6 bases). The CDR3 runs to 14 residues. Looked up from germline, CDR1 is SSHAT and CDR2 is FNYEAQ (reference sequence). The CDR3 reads CASSLQGLKDTQYF. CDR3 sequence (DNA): TGTGCTAGCAGCTTACAGGGATTGAAAGATACGCAGTATTTT.

The CDR3 region has the DNA TGCGCCAGCAGTGACCGGAGCGTGGGCACCGGGGAGCTGTTTTTT. It yields the protein CASSDRSVGTGELFF. The rearrangement links TRBV10-1 to TRBJ2-2; D not resolved. Trimming pared 3 bases from V and 4 bases from J, leaving 12 bases between. The CDR3 covers 15 residues. CDR1 WNHNN and CDR2 SYGVQD come from the germline V gene (reference sequence).

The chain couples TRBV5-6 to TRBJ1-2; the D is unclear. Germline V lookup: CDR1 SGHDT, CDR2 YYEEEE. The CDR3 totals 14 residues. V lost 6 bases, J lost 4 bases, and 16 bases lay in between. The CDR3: CASNSLWASYGYTF. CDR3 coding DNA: TGTGCCAGCAATTCACTTTGGGCGAGCTATGGCTACACCTTC. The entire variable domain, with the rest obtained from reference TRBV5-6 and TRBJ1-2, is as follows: DAGVTQSPTHLIKTRGQQVTLRCSPKSGHDTVSWYQQALGQGPQFIFQYYEEEERQRGNFPDRFSGHQFPNYSSELNVNALLLGDSALYLCASNSLWASYGYTFGSGTRLTVV.

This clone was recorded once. This chain's CDR3 is CASSVGRGSYNEQFF. As DNA, the CDR3 is TGTGCCAGCAGCGTAGGACGGGGGTCCTACAATGAGCAGTTCTTC. V is TRBV9 and J is TRBJ2-1; D is perhaps TRBD2 (6 bases). The V gene lost 0 bases and the J gene lost 1 base, with 8 bases spanning the gap. The length of the CDR3 is 15 residues. Germline V gene data show CDR1 as SGDLS and CDR2 as YYNGEE.

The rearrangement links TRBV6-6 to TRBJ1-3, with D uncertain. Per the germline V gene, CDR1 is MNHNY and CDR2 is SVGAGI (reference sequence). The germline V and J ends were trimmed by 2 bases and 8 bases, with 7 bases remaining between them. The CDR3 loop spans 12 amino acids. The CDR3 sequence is CASSYIRDTIYF. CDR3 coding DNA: TGTGCCAGCAGTTACATCCGGGACACCATATATTTT.

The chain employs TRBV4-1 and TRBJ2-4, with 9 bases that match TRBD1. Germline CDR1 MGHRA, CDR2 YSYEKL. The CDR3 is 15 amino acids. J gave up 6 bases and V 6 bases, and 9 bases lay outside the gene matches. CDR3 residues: CASRETGGIGNIQYF. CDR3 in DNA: TGCGCCAGCAGGGAAACAGGGGGCATCGGAAACATTCAGTACTTC.

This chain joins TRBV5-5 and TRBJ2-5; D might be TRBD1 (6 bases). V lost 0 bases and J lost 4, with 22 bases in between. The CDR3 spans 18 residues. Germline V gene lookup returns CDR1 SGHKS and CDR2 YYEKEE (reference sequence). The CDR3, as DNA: TGTGCCAGCAGCTTGGTTGCCTCCGCAGGGGCCGGGGCAGAGACCCAGTACTTC. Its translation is CASSLVASAGAGAETQYF.

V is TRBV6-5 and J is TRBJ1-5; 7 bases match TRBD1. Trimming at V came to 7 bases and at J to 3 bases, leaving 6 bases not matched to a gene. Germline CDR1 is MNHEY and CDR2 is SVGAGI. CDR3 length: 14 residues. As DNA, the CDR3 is TGTGCCAGCACCCCAGGGGGGGCCAATCAGCCCCAGCATTTT. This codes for CASTPGGANQPQHF.

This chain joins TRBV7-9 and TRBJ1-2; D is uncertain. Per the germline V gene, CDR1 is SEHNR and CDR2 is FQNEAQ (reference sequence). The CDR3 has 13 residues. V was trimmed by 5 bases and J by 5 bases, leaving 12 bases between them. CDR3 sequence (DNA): TGTGCCAGCAGCCCAGAGAGGGATTATGGCTACACCTTC. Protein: CASSPERDYGYTF.

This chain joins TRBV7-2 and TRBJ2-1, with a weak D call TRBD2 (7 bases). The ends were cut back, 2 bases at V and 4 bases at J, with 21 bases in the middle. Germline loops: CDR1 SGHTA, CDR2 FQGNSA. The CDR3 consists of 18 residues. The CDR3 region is CASSLRFIGGGGYNEQFF. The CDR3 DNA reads TGTGCCAGCAGCTTAAGATTTATTGGAGGGGGGGGTTACAATGAGCAGTTCTTC.

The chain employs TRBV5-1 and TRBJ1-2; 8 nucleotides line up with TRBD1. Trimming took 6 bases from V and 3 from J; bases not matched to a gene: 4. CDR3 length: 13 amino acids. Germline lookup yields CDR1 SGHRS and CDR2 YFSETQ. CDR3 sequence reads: CASTQQGDYGYTF. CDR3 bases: TGCGCCAGCACTCAACAGGGGGACTATGGCTACACCTTC.

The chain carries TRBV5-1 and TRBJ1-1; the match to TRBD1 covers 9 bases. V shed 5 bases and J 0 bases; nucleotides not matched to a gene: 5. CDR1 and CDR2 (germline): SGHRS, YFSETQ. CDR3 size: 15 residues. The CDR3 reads CASRATGGLNTEAFF. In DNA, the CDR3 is TGCGCCAGCAGGGCTACAGGGGGCCTGAACACTGAAGCTTTCTTT.

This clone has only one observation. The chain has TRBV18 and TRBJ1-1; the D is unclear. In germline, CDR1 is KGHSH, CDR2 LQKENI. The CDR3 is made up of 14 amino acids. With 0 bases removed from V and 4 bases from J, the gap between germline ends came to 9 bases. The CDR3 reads CASSPPSLGTEAFF. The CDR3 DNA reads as TGTGCCAGCTCACCACCTAGCTTGGGCACTGAAGCTTTCTTT.

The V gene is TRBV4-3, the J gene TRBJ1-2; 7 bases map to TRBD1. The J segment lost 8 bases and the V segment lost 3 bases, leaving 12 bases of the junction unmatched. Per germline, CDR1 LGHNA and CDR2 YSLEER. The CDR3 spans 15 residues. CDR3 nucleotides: TGCGCCAGCAGCCATCGGGAAGGGGGCGCGGGAGGCTACACCTTC. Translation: CASSHREGGAGGYTF.

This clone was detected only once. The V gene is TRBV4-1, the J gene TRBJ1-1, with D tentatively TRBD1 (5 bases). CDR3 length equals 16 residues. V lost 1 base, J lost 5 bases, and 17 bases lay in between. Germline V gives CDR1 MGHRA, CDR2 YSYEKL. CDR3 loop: CASSQGGLNGMTEAFF. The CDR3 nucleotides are TGCGCCAGCAGCCAAGGGGGCCTGAACGGTATGACTGAAGCTTTCTTT.

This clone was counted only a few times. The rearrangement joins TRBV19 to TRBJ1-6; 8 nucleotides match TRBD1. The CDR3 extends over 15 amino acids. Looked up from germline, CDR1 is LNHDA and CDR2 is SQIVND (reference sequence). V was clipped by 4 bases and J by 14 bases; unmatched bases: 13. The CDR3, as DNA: TGTGCCAGTAGTAGGAAGACAGGGGCCATTCGGGCCCTCCACTTT. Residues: CASSRKTGAIRALHF.

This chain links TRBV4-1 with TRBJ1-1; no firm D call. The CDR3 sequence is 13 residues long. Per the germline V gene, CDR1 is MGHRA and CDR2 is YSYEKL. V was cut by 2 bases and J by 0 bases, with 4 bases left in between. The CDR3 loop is CASSQRVNTEAFF. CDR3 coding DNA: TGCGCCAGCAGCCAACGTGTGAACACTGAAGCTTTCTTT.

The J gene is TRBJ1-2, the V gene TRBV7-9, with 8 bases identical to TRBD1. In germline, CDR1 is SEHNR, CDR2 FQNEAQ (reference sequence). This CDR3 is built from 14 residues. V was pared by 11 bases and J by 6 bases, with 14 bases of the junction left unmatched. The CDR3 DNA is TGTGCCGCCAAGAGGGCGACAGGGGAGAATGGCTACACCTTC. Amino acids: CAAKRATGENGYTF. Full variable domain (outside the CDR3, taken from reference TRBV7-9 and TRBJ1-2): DTGVSQNPRHKITKRGQNVTFRCDPISEHNRLYWYRQTLGQGPEFLTYFQNEAQLEKSRLLSDRFSAERPKGSFSTLEIQRTEQGDSAMYLCAAKRATGENGYTFGSGTRLTVV.

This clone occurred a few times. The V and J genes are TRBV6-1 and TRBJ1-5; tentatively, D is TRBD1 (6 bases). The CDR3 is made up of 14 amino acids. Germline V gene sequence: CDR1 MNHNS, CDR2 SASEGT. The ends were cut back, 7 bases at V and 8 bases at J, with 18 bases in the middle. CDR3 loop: CASILHGGAEPQHF. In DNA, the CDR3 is TGTGCCAGCATCCTACACGGGGGCGCGGAGCCCCAGCATTTT.

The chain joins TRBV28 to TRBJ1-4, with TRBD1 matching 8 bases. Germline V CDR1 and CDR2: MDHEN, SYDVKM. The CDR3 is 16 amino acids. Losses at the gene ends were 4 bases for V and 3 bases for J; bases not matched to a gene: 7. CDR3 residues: CASSSHTGGPNEKLFF. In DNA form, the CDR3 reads TGTGCCAGCAGTTCACACACAGGGGGACCTAATGAAAAACTGTTTTTT.

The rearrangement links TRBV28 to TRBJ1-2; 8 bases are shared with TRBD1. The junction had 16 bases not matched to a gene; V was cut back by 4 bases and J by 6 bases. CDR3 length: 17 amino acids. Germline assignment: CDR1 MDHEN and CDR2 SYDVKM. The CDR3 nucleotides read TGTGCCAGCAGTTCACACGGACAGGGTGAGGGTGGGAATGGCTACACCTTC. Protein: CASSSHGQGEGGNGYTF.

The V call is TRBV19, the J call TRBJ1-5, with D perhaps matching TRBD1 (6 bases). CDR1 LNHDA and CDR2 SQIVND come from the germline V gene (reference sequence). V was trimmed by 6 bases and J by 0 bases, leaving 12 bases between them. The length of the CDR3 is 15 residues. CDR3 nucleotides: TGTGCCAGTAGCAGCACAGGGTTTAGCAATCAGCCCCAGCATTTT. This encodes CASSSTGFSNQPQHF. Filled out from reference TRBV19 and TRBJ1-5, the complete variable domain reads DGGITQSPKYLFRKEGQNVTLSCEQNLNHDAMYWYRQDPGQGLRLIYYSQIVNDFQKGDIAEGYSVSREKKESFPLTVTSAQKNPTAFYLCASSSTGFSNQPQHFGDGTRLSIL.

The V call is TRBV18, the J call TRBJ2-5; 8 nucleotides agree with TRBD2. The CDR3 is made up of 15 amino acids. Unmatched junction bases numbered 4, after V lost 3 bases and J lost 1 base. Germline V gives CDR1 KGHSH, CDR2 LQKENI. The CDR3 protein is CASSPFSGAQETQYF. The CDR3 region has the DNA TGTGCCAGCTCACCTTTTAGCGGGGCCCAAGAGACCCAGTACTTC.

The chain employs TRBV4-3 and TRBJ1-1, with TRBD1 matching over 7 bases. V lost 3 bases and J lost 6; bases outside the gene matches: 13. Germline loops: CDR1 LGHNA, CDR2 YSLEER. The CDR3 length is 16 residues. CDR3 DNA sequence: TGCGCCAGCAGCCAGGCTCTTACAGGGGAGAGCGCTGAAGCTTTCTTT. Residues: CASSQALTGESAEAFF.

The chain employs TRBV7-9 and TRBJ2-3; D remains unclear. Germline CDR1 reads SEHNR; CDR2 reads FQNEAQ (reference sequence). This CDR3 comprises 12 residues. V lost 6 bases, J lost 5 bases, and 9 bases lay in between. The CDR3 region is CASRDAVDTQYF. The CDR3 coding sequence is TGTGCCAGCAGAGATGCCGTAGATACGCAGTATTTT.